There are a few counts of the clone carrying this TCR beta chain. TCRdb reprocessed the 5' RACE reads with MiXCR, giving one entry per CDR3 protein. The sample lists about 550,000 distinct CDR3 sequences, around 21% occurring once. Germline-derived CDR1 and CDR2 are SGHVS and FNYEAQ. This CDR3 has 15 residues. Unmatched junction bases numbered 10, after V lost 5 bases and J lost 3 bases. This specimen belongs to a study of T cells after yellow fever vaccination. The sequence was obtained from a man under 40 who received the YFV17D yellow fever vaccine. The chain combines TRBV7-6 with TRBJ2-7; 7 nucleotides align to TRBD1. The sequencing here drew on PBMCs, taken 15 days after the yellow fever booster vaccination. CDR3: CASSPTTTGYYEQYF. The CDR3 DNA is TGTGCCAGCAGCCCTACAACGACAGGGTACTACGAGCAGTACTTC.